The 27 T cell receptor beta chains reported below all come from one sample, sequenced in a study of patients and donors after allogeneic stem cell transplantation. TCRdb reprocessed the RT-PCR reads with MiXCR, giving one entry per CDR3 protein. This table holds roughly 880,000 distinct CDR3 sequences, 18% found once. Sequenced material: blood, either unsorted or a sorted T cell fraction (not recorded which). These receptors were taken from a human donor who was either an allogeneic HSCT recipient or a stem cell or donor lymphocyte infusion donor (not recorded which). It is not recorded whose cells these are; they may come from a transplant donor.

The chain employs TRBV20-1 and TRBJ2-3; TRBD2 might be the D (5 bases). The ends were cut back, 6 bases at V and 0 bases at J, with 13 bases in the middle. The CDR3 covers 14 residues. Germline CDR1 is DFQATT and CDR2 is SNEGSKA (reference sequence). In nucleotides, the CDR3 is TGCAGTGCCCGATGGTCTAGCAGCACAGATACGCAGTATTTT. Encoded protein: CSARWSSSTDTQYF.

The chain links TRBV29-1 to TRBJ1-1; 7 nucleotides align to TRBD1. The V gene end was trimmed by 0 bases and the J gene end by 1 base; junction bases not matched to a gene: 2. The CDR3 contains 14 residues. CDR1 is SQVTM and CDR2 is ANQGSEA in the germline V gene. CDR3 amino acids: CSVEDTGENTEAFF. The CDR3 DNA follows: TGCAGCGTTGAAGATACAGGGGAGAACACTGAAGCTTTCTTT.

This clonotype was counted between two and nine times. The rearrangement links TRBV12-3 or TRBV12-4 to TRBJ1-1; no definite D call. Trimming stripped 5 bases from V and 5 bases from J, with 12 bases between. This CDR3 has 13 amino acids. The CDR3 reads CASSEWTGTEAFF. CDR3 DNA sequence: TGTGCCAGCAGTGAATGGACTGGAACTGAAGCTTTCTTT.

This clonotype was seen ten or more times. The chain links TRBV4-3 to TRBJ2-7; 8 positions match TRBD2. This CDR3 spans 15 amino acids. The germline V gene encodes CDR1 LGHNA and CDR2 YSLEER. Trimming took 0 bases from V and 0 from J; bases not matched to a gene: 1. DNA of the CDR3: TGCGCCAGCAGCCAAGAGACTAGCGACTCCTACGAGCAGTACTTC. It translates to CASSQETSDSYEQYF.

The chain combines TRBV5-1 with TRBJ2-6; perhaps TRBD1 as D (6 bases). The V gene's germline CDR1 is SGHRS and CDR2 YFSETQ. The CDR3 spans 18 residues. The germline V and J ends were trimmed by 0 bases and 0 bases, with 13 bases remaining between them. The CDR3 DNA reads TGCGCCAGCAGCTTGGCCCACAGGGAACTCTCTGGGGCCAACGTCCTGACTTTC. Translation gives CASSLAHRELSGANVLTF.

The genes are TRBV9 and TRBJ2-2; 11 nucleotides align to TRBD2. The CDR3 is 16 amino acids. CDR1 SGDLS and CDR2 YYNGEE come from the germline V gene. Trimming at V came to 0 bases and at J to 2 bases, leaving 0 bases not matched to a gene. The CDR3 loop reads CASSVGLAGNTGELFF. As DNA, the CDR3 is TGTGCCAGCAGCGTAGGACTAGCGGGAAACACCGGGGAGCTGTTTTTT.

This clonotype was found a few times. The rearrangement links TRBV11-3 to TRBJ2-7; D is perhaps TRBD1 (5 bases). V lost 6 bases to trimming and J lost 0 bases, with 15 bases between them. Germline lookup yields CDR1 SGHNT and CDR2 YENEEA. The CDR3 covers 15 residues. CDR3 in DNA: TGTGCCAGCAGTCCCTACGGCGGACACTCCTACGAGCAGTACTTC. It codes for CASSPYGGHSYEQYF.

This clonotype was picked up a small number of times. The V call is TRBV12-3 or TRBV12-4, the J call TRBJ2-4; a possible D gene is TRBD1 (5 bases). The CDR3 covers 15 residues. V gave up 6 bases and J gave up 0 bases, with 12 bases separating them. Here the CDR3 DNA reads TGTGCCAGCAGCCGACAGACGCTAGCCAAAAACATTCAGTACTTC. This sequence encodes CASSRQTLAKNIQYF.

The chain combines TRBV20-1 with TRBJ2-6, with D tentatively TRBD1 (6 bases). The germline V and J ends were trimmed by 6 bases and 0 bases, with 15 bases remaining between them. The CDR3 is 16 residues long. Germline CDR1 reads DFQATT; CDR2 reads SNEGSKA (reference sequence). The CDR3 nucleotides are TGCAGTGCCCCCACACAGGGCAACTCTGGGGCCAACGTCCTGACTTTC. The encoded protein is CSAPTQGNSGANVLTF.

V is TRBV6-5 and J is TRBJ1-1; D unclear. The CDR3 totals 17 residues. V was trimmed by 0 bases and J by 4 bases, leaving 18 bases between them. In germline, CDR1 is MNHEY, CDR2 SVGAGI. CDR3 sequence: CASSYSMAEGGSTEAFF. The CDR3, as DNA: TGTGCCAGCAGTTACTCGATGGCCGAAGGTGGGAGCACTGAAGCTTTCTTT.

This chain links TRBV4-3 with TRBJ2-1, with 10 bases lining up with TRBD2. Germline V gives CDR1 LGHNA, CDR2 YSLEER. The V segment lost 2 bases and the J segment 3 bases; nucleotides outside the gene matches: 7. The CDR3 length is 17 residues. Here the CDR3 DNA reads TGCGCCAGCAGCCAAATAGCGGGGGGACTAATCTACAATGAGCAGTTCTTC. Translated: CASSQIAGGLIYNEQFF.

This chain connects TRBV5-1 to TRBJ2-5; D perhaps matches TRBD1 (5 bases). The CDR3 length is 14 residues. Germline V gene sequence: CDR1 SGHRS, CDR2 YFSETQ. Trimming left V 4 bases short and J 2 bases short, with 12 bases between. The CDR3 nucleotides are TGCGCCAGCAGCCGCCCAGGGAAGCAAGAGACCCAGTACTTC. Encoded protein: CASSRPGKQETQYF. The complete variable domain, with remaining parts taken from reference TRBV5-1 and TRBJ2-5, reads KAGVTQTPRYLIKTRGQQVTLSCSPISGHRSVSWYQQTPGQGLQFLFEYFSETQRNKGNFPGRFSGRQFSNSRSEMNVSTLELGDSALYLCASSRPGKQETQYFGPGTRLLVL.

The sample holds a few counts of this clonotype. V and J are TRBV7-8 and TRBJ1-1, with 7 bases matching TRBD1. Germline V lookup: CDR1 SGHVS, CDR2 FQNEAQ. With V trimmed by 5 bases and J by 4 bases, 10 bases remained unmatched. The CDR3 covers 15 residues. The CDR3 loop reads CASSQNRGGSTEAFF. CDR3 in DNA: TGTGCCAGCAGCCAGAACAGGGGAGGATCCACTGAAGCTTTCTTT.

This clonotype was seen a handful of times. The chain employs TRBV7-3 and TRBJ2-7; weak D call: TRBD1 (5 bases). V gave up 5 bases and J gave up 1 base, with 15 bases separating them. The CDR3 has 15 residues. Per germline, CDR1 SGHTA and CDR2 FQGTGA. The CDR3 here is CASSPTGGNSYEQYF. CDR3 bases: TGTGCCAGCAGCCCCACAGGCGGCAATTCCTACGAGCAGTACTTC.

In this sample, this clonotype turned up a few times. This chain joins TRBV15 and TRBJ2-2; D possibly corresponds to TRBD1 (6 bases). The V and J ends lost 3 bases and 7 bases respectively, with 9 bases between them. The V gene's germline CDR1 is LNHNV and CDR2 YYDKDF (reference sequence). This CDR3 is built from 13 residues. CDR3 sequence: CATSSQGYGELFF. In DNA, the CDR3 is TGTGCCACCAGCAGCCAGGGGTACGGGGAGCTGTTTTTT.

This sequence joins TRBV12-3 or TRBV12-4 and TRBJ1-1; D remains unclear. This CDR3 comprises 12 residues. V was pared by 6 bases and J by 5 bases, with 10 bases between. CDR3 in amino acids: CASRPRWTEAFF. CDR3 sequence (DNA): TGTGCCAGCAGGCCTAGGTGGACTGAAGCTTTCTTT.

This clonotype was picked up a small number of times. The rearrangement links TRBV7-2 to TRBJ1-5; D remains unclear. Looked up from germline, CDR1 is SGHTA and CDR2 is FQGNSA. Trimming stripped 3 bases from V and 2 bases from J, with 14 bases between. CDR3 length: 16 residues. The CDR3 loop is CASSFHSGAGNQPQHF. The CDR3 DNA follows: TGTGCCAGCAGCTTTCATTCTGGTGCTGGCAATCAGCCCCAGCATTTT.

The chain uses TRBV27 and TRBJ1-1; possibly TRBD1 for D (5 bases). Between the trimmed V and J ends, which lost 4 bases and 4 bases, there was a span of 16 bases. Germline CDR1 reads MNHEY; CDR2 reads SMNVEV (reference sequence). The CDR3 consists of 15 residues. CDR3 DNA sequence: TGTGCCAGCAGTTCCCGTTGGGGGTTGGGCACTGAAGCTTTCTTT. Translated: CASSSRWGLGTEAFF.

The rearrangement uses TRBV10-3 and TRBJ2-3; TRBD2 matches at 8 bases. CDR1 is ENHRY, CDR2 SYGVKD, per germline. CDR3 length equals 15 residues. Trimming took 5 bases from V and 0 from J; bases not matched to a gene: 4. Here the CDR3 DNA reads TGTGCCATCAGTCGTAGCGGGGACAGCACAGATACGCAGTATTTT. Encoded protein: CAISRSGDSTDTQYF.

The chain recombines TRBV20-1 with TRBJ2-3, with 7 bases aligning to TRBD1. J was trimmed by 3 bases and V by 0 bases; bases with no gene match: 3. Germline CDR1 and CDR2: DFQATT and SNEGSKA (reference sequence). CDR3 length: 14 residues. The CDR3 DNA is TGCAGTGCTAGAGACCCGACAGGGACAGATACGCAGTATTTT. The encoded protein is CSARDPTGTDTQYF.

This clonotype was seen more than once but under ten times. The V call is TRBV20-1, the J call TRBJ2-2; TRBD1 aligns across 7 bases. The CDR3 is made up of 15 amino acids. Looked up from germline, CDR1 is DFQATT and CDR2 is SNEGSKA (reference sequence). J gave up 0 bases and V 1 base, and 2 bases lay outside the gene matches. The CDR3 region has the DNA TGCAGTGCTAGAGGACAGGGATCGAACACCGGGGAGCTGTTTTTT. This encodes CSARGQGSNTGELFF.

This clonotype has just a few counts. This rearrangement joins TRBV12-3 or TRBV12-4 to TRBJ2-3; 12 bases match TRBD1. The ends lost 5 bases at V and 10 bases at J; junction bases unmatched: 10. The CDR3 is 15 amino acids. Here the CDR3 reads CASSLLGTGGASQYF. Written as DNA, the CDR3 is TGTGCCAGCAGTCTTCTAGGGACAGGGGGCGCCTCGCAGTATTTT.

The chain recombines TRBV6-5 with TRBJ2-5, with a tentative D call TRBD1 (7 bases). V shed 0 bases and J shed 5 bases, with 16 bases lying between them. This CDR3 region has 16 residues. Germline assignment: CDR1 MNHEY and CDR2 SVGAGI. In DNA, the CDR3 is TGTGCCAGCAGTTACTCGAGTGTCAGGGGGAGGGAGACCCAGTACTTC. Protein sequence: CASSYSSVRGRETQYF.

This clonotype was found a few times. The gene calls are TRBV6-5 and TRBJ1-6; no clear D. The length of the CDR3 is 14 residues. Germline V gene data show CDR1 as MNHEY and CDR2 as SVGAGI. The germline V and J ends were trimmed by 3 bases and 9 bases, with 12 bases remaining between them. The CDR3 region has the DNA TGTGCCAGCAGTTATTCTTTGTGGGCTTCACCCCTCCACTTT. This encodes CASSYSLWASPLHF.

This clonotype has a single count. This may stem from a read error, because a much larger clone lies one nucleotide away. Since the CDR3 does not end with the conserved phenylalanine or tryptophan, this likely comes from a read error. This chain links TRBV12-3 or TRBV12-4 with TRBJ2-7; unclear D gene. This CDR3 has 12 residues. V was cut by 5 bases and J by 5 bases, with 10 bases left in between. In nucleotides, the CDR3 is TGTGCCAGCAGTCCCACTCTGGACGAGCAGTACTCC. Amino acid sequence: CASSPTLDEQYS.

This clonotype was seen a handful of times. The J gene is TRBJ2-1, the V gene TRBV27; 9 nucleotides agree with TRBD2. Trimming removed 9 bases from V and 13 bases from J; junction bases left unmatched: 16. The CDR3 has 14 amino acids. The V gene's germline CDR1 is MNHEY and CDR2 SMNVEV (reference sequence). In nucleotides, the CDR3 is TGTGCCAGTAGTGGGGCTAGCGGGGCTAGGGATCAGTTCTTC. The encoded protein is CASSGASGARDQFF.

In this sample, this clonotype turned up a few times. This chain connects TRBV20-1 to TRBJ1-1; D call uncertain. CDR3 length equals 10 residues. The germline V gene has CDR1 DFQATT and CDR2 SNEGSKA (reference sequence). For the CDR3, the DNA is TGCATGGCAGGGAACACTGAAGCTTTCTTT. Encoded protein: CMAGNTEAFF.